The 19 T cell receptor beta chains below come from one sample, sequenced in a study of T cell repertoires in cytomegalovirus infection. One entry per CDR3 protein results from TCRdb running MiXCR on the reads. This sample has hundreds of thousands of distinct CDR3 sequences, with roughly 24% found just once. The sample was CD8+ T cells from PBMCs. These receptors were taken from a human donor in good health (CMV status not recorded). Some clones in this sample may be carry-over from other donors' samples.

The chain couples TRBV6-6 to TRBJ2-1; D possibly corresponds to TRBD2 (7 bases). CDR1 and CDR2 (germline): MNHNY, SVGAGI (reference sequence). This CDR3 is built from 14 residues. V was clipped by 4 bases and J by 7 bases, with 14 bases between them. The CDR3 coding sequence is TGTGCCAGCAGTTCGGGGGGCCCTTCGAATGAGCAGTTCTTC. Protein: CASSSGGPSNEQFF.

A remark on this clonotype: A read error may produce the germline difference seen at one junction end. This chain joins TRBV10-3 and TRBJ2-1, with no clear D. The CDR3 spans 16 residues. Germline CDR1 ENHRY, CDR2 SYGVKD. This CDR3 is CAISSRSRPAYNKQFF. The DNA of the CDR3 is TGTGCCATCAGTTCCCGGAGCAGGCCGGCCTACAATAAGCAGTTCTTC.

This clonotype was seen a few times. This rearrangement joins TRBV20-1 to TRBJ2-1; possibly TRBD2 for D (6 bases). The V and J ends lost 5 bases and 4 bases respectively, with 18 bases between them. The CDR3 loop spans 15 amino acids. CDR1 is DFQATT, CDR2 SNEGSKA, per germline (reference sequence). The CDR3 DNA reads TGCAGTGCTCCTAATACCGGGGGAACTTACAATGAGCAGTTCTTC. Translating gives CSAPNTGGTYNEQFF.

This clonotype turned up a few times. The chain uses TRBV5-1 and TRBJ2-7; TRBD2 matches 10 bases. With V trimmed by 4 bases and J by 6 bases, 13 bases remained unmatched. CDR1 and CDR2 from the germline V gene are SGHRS and YFSETQ. The CDR3 runs 16 residues. The CDR3 sequence: CASSLLAGDHPGEQYV. In DNA, the CDR3 is TGCGCCAGCAGCCTTCTAGCGGGGGATCACCCAGGCGAGCAGTACGTC.

This chain connects TRBV9 to TRBJ1-4; D ambiguous. Germline values: CDR1 SGDLS, CDR2 YYNGEE. V lost 1 base to trimming and J lost 0 bases, with 10 bases between them. This CDR3 is built from 16 residues. For the CDR3, the DNA is TGTGCCAGCAGCGTACTGGAAAGTGCAACTAATGAAAAACTGTTTTTT. Protein sequence: CASSVLESATNEKLFF.

This clonotype showed up just a few times. The rearrangement joins TRBV13 to TRBJ2-7; D is ambiguous. CDR3 size: 11 residues. The germline CDR1 and CDR2 sequences are PRHDT and FYEKMQ (reference sequence). Trimming took 5 bases from V and 2 from J, leaving 4 bases between them. The CDR3 is CASSKTYEQYF. Written as DNA, the CDR3 is TGTGCCAGCAGCAAAACCTACGAGCAGTACTTC. Together with reference TRBV13 and TRBJ2-7, the CDR3 gives the full variable domain: AAGVIQSPRHLIKEKRETATLKCYPIPRHDTVYWYQQGPGQDPQFLISFYEKMQSDKGSIPDRFSAQQFSDYHSELNMSSLELGDSALYFCASSKTYEQYFGPGTRLTVT.

Concerning this clonotype itself: This may be a read error, as it is one base from a much larger clone. J is TRBJ1-1 and V is TRBV6-5; unclear D gene. The germline gives CDR1 MNHEY, CDR2 SVGAGI. The CDR3 covers 17 residues. For the CDR3, the DNA is TGTGCCAGGAGTTACACGTGGTCGGCGGCCATGAACACTGAAGCTTTCTTT. Translating gives CARSYTWSAAMNTEAFF.

This clonotype was counted ten times or more. The V and J genes are TRBV7-8 and TRBJ1-1; D is unclear. This CDR3 is 13 amino acids long. The germline V gene encodes CDR1 SGHVS and CDR2 FQNEAQ. Trimming removed 0 bases from V and 11 bases from J, with 13 bases in between. The CDR3 is CASSLASVLTAFF. The CDR3 nucleotides read TGTGCCAGCAGCTTAGCTTCCGTCTTAACGGCTTTCTTT.

The chain couples TRBV6-6 to TRBJ1-1; the D is unclear. Germline V gene data show CDR1 as MNHNY and CDR2 as SVGAGI (reference sequence). The CDR3 sequence is 13 residues long. Trimming removed 2 bases at V and 4 bases at J, with 8 bases between. The CDR3 bases are TGTGCCAGCAGTTACCTCGAGGGCACTGAAGCTTTCTTT. Protein: CASSYLEGTEAFF.

This clonotype was counted a few times. The V call is TRBV13, the J call TRBJ2-7; TRBD1 agrees at 10 bases. After removal of 8 bases from V and 3 bases from J, the junction contained 10 bases not matched to a gene. Germline V CDR1 and CDR2: PRHDT, FYEKMQ (reference sequence). CDR3 size: 15 residues. The CDR3 here is CASSGRDRGFYEQYV. The CDR3 nucleotides read TGTGCCAGCTCCGGTCGGGACAGGGGATTCTACGAGCAGTACGTC.

In the case of this clonotype: The germline gene is not matched at one end of the junction; a read error may be the cause. The V call is TRBV6-5, the J call TRBJ1-1; D unclear. The germline gives CDR1 MNHEY, CDR2 SVGAGI. This CDR3 is 16 amino acids long. The CDR3 DNA reads TGTGCCAGCAGTTTGAGCCCGGTCCCCCAGGCCACTGAATCTTTCTTT. Residues: CASSLSPVPQATESFF.

V and J are TRBV28 and TRBJ1-2; no firm D call. Trimming cost V 7 bases and J 4 bases, with 13 bases left between them. The CDR3 has 13 amino acids. Germline V CDR1 and CDR2: MDHEN, SYDVKM. The CDR3 reads CASKGYQSYGYTF. As DNA, the CDR3 is TGTGCCAGCAAGGGTTATCAGAGCTATGGCTACACCTTC.

Only a few counts were recorded for this clonotype. V gene TRBV2 combines with J gene TRBJ2-1; D uncertain. V was shortened by 4 bases and J by 10 bases, with 11 bases between the two germline ends. This CDR3 spans 12 amino acids. Germline assignment: CDR1 SNHLY and CDR2 FYNNEI. In DNA, the CDR3 is TGTGCCAGCAGTGTGGGGTATAGCGAGCAGTTCTTC. This encodes CASSVGYSEQFF.

This clonotype was seen at least ten times. The chain combines TRBV7-8 with TRBJ2-7; unclear D gene. Trimming shortened V by 2 bases and J by 2 bases, and 4 bases separated the two germline ends. The germline V gene has CDR1 SGHVS and CDR2 FQNEAQ. This CDR3 contains 12 residues. CDR3 DNA sequence: TGTGCCAGCAGCTTAATACCCTACGAGCAGTACGTC. It yields the protein CASSLIPYEQYV.

This clonotype was recorded many times. The chain joins TRBV19 to TRBJ1-1; D is unresolved. Trimming left V 3 bases short and J 1 base short, with 9 bases between. This CDR3 has 14 residues. The germline gives CDR1 LNHDA, CDR2 SQIVND (reference sequence). The DNA of the CDR3 is TGTGCCAGTAGTATTATGGAGGGGAACACTGAAGCTTTCTTT. Protein product: CASSIMEGNTEAFF.

The genes are TRBV12-3 or TRBV12-4 and TRBJ1-2, with 10 bases aligning to TRBD1. The CDR3 sequence is 17 residues long. V lost 6 bases to trimming and J lost 6 bases; unmatched junction nucleotides: 16. The CDR3 protein is CASSSGTGDTIPDGYTF. CDR3 nucleotides: TGTGCCAGCAGCTCCGGGACAGGGGACACGATACCCGATGGCTACACCTTC.

This clonotype appeared a few times. The rearrangement uses TRBV11-1 and TRBJ2-2, with D possibly TRBD2 on 6 matching bases. This CDR3 region has 16 residues. V lost 5 bases to trimming and J lost 1 base, with 14 bases between them. Germline CDR1 SGHAT, CDR2 FQDESV (reference sequence). The CDR3 DNA follows: TGTGCCAGCAGCCCTCGGAGGGGCGGGAACACCGGGGAGCTGTTTTTT. It translates to CASSPRRGGNTGELFF.

This clonotype has a count of ten or more. V gene TRBV7-6 combines with J gene TRBJ1-2; D uncertain. The CDR3 runs to 15 residues. Trimming removed 5 bases at V and 7 bases at J, with 20 bases between. The germline gives CDR1 SGHVS, CDR2 FNYEAQ. Here the CDR3 reads CASSEELGLVGGYTF. CDR3 in DNA: TGTGCCAGCAGCGAGGAGCTGGGCCTAGTGGGTGGCTACACCTTC.

In its sample, this clonotype was seen a few times. The chain recombines TRBV10-2 with TRBJ2-7; TRBD1 might be the D (6 bases). The CDR3 spans 16 residues. Germline values: CDR1 WSHSY, CDR2 SAAADI. The V end was cut by 2 bases, the J end by 5 bases, with 19 bases between. CDR3 coding DNA: TGCGCCAGCAGTGAGCCGAACAGGGCAGTGGTGGACGAGCAGTACTTC. Translating gives CASSEPNRAVVDEQYF.